Reported below is one T cell receptor beta chain. Antigen specificity is unknown. Clones were read by immunoSEQ multiplex PCR, and TCRdb kept only the in-frame ones, dropping some. This sample yields around 4,400 clones, of which approximately 91% are seen a single time; 4% to 6.5% belongs to the top ten. Germline V gene lookup returns CDR1 MNHEY and CDR2 SVGEGT. Trimming stripped 2 bases from V and 4 bases from J, with 12 bases between. CDR3 size: 15 residues. The data were taken from a study of T cell responses to AZD1222 COVID-19 vaccine. Study-level results: Unmutated variant regions are reportedly the target of nearly half of TCRs that are spike-specific. Donors were chiefly white British, with a greater number of females, and clonal diversity was perhaps underestimated. All repertoire sampling was performed exclusively after the peak T cell response.

The source of this sequence is an adult who received the AZD1222 COVID-19 vaccine. V usage is TRBV6-2 or TRBV6-3 and J usage is TRBJ1-5; weak D call: TRBD1 (5 bases). The sequencing used peripheral blood, collected 28 days after the second AZD1222 dose. CDR3 nucleotides: TGTGCCAGCAGTTACGCGGGGGGAGGGAATCAGCCCCAGCATTTT. Translation: CASSYAGGGNQPQHF.